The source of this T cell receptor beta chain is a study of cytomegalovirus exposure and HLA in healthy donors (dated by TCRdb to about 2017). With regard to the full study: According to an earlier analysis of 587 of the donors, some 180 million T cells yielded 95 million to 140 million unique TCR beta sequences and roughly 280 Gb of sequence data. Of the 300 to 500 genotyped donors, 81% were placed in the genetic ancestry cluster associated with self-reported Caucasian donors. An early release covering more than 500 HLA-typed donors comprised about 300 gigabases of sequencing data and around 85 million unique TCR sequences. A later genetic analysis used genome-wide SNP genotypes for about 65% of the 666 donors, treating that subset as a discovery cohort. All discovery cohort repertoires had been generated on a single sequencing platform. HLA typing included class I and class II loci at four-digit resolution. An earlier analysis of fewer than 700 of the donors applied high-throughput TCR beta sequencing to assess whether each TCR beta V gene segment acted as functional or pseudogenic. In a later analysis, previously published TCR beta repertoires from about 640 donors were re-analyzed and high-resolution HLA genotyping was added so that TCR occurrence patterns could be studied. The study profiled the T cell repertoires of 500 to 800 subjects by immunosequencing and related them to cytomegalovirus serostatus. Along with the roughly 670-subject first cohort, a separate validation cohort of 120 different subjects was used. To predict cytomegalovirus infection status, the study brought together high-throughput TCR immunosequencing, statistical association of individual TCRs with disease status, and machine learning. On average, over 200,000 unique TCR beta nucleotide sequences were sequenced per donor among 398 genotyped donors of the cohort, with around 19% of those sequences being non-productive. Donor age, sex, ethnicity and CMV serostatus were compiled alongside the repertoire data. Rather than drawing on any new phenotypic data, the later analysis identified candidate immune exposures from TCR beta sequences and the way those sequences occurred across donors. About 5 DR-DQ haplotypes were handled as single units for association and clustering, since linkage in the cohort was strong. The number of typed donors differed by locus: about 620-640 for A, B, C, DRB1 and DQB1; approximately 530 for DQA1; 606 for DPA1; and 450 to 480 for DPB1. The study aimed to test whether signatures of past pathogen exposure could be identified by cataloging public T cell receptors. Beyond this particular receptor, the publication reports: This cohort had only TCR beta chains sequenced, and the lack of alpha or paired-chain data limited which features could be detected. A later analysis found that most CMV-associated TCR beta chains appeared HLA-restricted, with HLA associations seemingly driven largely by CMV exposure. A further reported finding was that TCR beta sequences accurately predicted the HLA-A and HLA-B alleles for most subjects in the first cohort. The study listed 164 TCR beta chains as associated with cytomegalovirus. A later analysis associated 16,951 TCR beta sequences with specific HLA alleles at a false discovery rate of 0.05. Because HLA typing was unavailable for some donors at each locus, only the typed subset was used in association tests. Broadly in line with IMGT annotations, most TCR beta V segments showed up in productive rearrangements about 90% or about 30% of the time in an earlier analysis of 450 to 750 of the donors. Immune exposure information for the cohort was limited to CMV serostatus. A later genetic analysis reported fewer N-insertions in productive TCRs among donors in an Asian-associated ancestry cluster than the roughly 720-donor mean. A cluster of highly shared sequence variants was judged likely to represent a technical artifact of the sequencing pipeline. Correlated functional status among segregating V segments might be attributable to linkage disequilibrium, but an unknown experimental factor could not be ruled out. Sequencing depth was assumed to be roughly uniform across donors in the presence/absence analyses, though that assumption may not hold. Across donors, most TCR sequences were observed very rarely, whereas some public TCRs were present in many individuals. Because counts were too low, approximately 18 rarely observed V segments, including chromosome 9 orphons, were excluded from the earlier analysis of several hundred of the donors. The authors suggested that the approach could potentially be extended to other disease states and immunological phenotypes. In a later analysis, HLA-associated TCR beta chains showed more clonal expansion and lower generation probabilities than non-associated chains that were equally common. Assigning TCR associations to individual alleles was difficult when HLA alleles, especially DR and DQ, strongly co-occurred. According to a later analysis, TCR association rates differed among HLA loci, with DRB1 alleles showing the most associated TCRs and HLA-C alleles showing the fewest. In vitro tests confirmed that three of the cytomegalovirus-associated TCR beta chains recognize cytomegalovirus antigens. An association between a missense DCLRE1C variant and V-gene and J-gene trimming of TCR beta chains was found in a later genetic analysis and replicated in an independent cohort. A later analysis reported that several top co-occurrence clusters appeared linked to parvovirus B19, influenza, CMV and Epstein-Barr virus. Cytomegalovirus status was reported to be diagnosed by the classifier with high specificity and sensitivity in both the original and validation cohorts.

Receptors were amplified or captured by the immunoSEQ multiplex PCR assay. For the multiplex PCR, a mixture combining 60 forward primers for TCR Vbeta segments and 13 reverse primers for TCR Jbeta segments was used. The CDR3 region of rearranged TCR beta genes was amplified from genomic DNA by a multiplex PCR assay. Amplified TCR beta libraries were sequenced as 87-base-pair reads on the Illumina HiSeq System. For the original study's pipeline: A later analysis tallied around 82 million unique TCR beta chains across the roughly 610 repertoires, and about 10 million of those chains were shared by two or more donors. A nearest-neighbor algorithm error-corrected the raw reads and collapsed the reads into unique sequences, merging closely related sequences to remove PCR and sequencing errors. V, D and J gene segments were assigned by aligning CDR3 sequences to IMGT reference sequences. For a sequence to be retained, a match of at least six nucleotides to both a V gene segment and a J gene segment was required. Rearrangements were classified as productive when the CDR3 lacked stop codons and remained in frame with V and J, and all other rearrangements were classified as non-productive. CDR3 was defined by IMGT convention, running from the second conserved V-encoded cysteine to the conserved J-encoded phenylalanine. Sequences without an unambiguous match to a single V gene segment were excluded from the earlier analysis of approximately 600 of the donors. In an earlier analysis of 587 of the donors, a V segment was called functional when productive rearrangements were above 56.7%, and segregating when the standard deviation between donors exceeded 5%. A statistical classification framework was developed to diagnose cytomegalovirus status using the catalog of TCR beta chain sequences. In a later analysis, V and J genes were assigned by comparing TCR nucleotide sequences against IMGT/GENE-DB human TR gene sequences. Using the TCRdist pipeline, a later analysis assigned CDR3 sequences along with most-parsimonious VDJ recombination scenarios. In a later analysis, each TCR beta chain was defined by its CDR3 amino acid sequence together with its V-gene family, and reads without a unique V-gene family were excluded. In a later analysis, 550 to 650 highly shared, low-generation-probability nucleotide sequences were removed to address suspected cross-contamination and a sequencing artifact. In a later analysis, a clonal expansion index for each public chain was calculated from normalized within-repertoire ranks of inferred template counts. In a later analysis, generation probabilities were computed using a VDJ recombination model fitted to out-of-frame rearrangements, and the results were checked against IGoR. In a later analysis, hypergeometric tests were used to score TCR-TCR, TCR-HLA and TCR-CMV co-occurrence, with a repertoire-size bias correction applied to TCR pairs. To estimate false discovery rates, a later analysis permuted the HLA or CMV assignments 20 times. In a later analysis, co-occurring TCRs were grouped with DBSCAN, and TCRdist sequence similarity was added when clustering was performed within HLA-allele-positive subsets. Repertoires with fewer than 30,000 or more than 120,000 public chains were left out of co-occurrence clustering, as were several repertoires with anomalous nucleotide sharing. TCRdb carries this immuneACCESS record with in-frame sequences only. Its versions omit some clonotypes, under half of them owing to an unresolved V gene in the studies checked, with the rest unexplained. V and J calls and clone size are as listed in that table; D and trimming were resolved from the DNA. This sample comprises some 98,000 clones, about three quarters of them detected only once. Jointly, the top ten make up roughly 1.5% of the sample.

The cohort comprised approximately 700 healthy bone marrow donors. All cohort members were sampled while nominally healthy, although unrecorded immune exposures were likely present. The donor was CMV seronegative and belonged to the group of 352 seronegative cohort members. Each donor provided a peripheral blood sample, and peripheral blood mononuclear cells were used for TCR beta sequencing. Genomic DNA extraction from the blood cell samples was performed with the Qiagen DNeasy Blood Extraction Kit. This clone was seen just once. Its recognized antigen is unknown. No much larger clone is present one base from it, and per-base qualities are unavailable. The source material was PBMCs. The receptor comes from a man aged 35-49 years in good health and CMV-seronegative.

The DNA is as follows: TGTGCCACCAGCAGAGATGCACCCGGGACAGGGAACACTGAAGCTTTCTTT. It translates to CATSRDAPGTGNTEAFF. The chain links TRBV15 with TRBJ1-1; the junction holds 8 bases that match TRBD1. The CDR3 contains 17 residues, cysteine and phenylalanine counted. Only CDR3 DNA is held: 51 bases, read in frame from base 1. Trimming takes 0 bases off V and 1 base off J; junction bases not matched to a gene: 7. In the germline V gene (reference sequence), CDR1 corresponds to LNHNV and CDR2 to YYDKDF.